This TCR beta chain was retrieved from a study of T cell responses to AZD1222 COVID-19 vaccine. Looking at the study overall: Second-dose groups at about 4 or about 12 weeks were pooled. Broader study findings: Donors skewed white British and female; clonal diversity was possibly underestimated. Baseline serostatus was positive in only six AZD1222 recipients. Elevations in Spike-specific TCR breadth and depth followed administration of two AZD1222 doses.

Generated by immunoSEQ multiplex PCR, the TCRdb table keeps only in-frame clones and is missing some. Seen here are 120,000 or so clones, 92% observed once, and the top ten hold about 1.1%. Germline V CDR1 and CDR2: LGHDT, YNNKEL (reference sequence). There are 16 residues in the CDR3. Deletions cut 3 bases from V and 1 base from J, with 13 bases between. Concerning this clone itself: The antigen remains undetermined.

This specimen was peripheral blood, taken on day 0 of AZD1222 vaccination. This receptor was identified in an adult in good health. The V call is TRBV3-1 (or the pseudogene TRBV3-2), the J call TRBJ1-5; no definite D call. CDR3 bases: TGTGCCAGCAGCCAGGACCAAGGGTACAGCAATCAGCCCCAGCATTTT. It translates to CASSQDQGYSNQPQHF.